The source of this TCR beta chain is a study of T cell responses to AZD1222 COVID-19 vaccine. The junction had 11 bases not matched to a gene; V was cut back by 4 bases and J by 0 bases. CDR3 length: 18 residues. Looked up from germline, CDR1 is PRHDT and CDR2 is FYEKMQ (reference sequence). Using immunoSEQ multiplex PCR, the repertoire was profiled, and TCRdb retains in-frame clones only, with some absent. The table records fewer than 130,000 clones, roughly 85% of them present only once. This clone has only a few counts. Its antigen remains unidentified. General study findings and limits: Spike-wide vaccine-associated CD4 TCRs dominated at 160-218 and 743-854. Females outnumbered males among donors, who were mostly white British; clonal diversity was possibly underestimated.

The sequencing here drew on peripheral blood, taken on day 0 of AZD1222 vaccination. This sequence was found in an adult in good health. The chain is built from TRBV13 and TRBJ1-3, with 8 bases that match TRBD1. The CDR3 nucleotides read TGTGCCAGCAGCTCCCTAGAGACAGGGGCTTTCTCTGGAAACACCATATATTTT. This codes for CASSSLETGAFSGNTIYF.